This T cell receptor (beta chain) was sequenced in a study of spatial heterogeneity in lung cancer. Study-wide findings and caveats: One measure, the expanded intratumoral alpha and beta TCR count, tracked tumor mutation counts.

Via MiXCR, TCRdb re-called the 5' RACE reads, giving one row per CDR3 protein. The sample holds about 29,000 distinct CDR3 sequences; around 7.4% are singletons and the top ten take approximately 25%. After removal of 4 bases from V and 6 bases from J, the junction contained 8 bases not matched to a gene. CDR1 and CDR2 from the germline V gene are LGHNA and YSLEER. The CDR3 is 15 amino acids. This sample's time point: sample taken at primary tumor resection. This clonotype was recorded many times. Its target is not known. This chain joins TRBV4-3 and TRBJ1-5; TRBD1 aligns across 8 bases. The receptor's source is a male donor with early-stage non-small cell lung cancer. Sequencing was performed on lung tumor tissue, taken at surgery. CDR3 amino acids: CASSPQTGQAQPQHF. The DNA of the CDR3 is TGCGCCAGCAGCCCCCAGACGGGACAGGCTCAGCCCCAGCATTTT.